The present TCR beta chain was sequenced within a study of T-cell memory formation after mild COVID-19. Study summary: TCR clusters were largely donor specific. General study results and limits: Clones that contracted from day 15 to 85 had balanced CD4/CD8; later expanders were CD4+ biased. A subset of responding clones appeared in pre-infection memory, suggesting cross-reactive memory joined.

CDR1 and CDR2 from the germline V gene are DFQATT and SNEGSKA (reference sequence). The CDR3 length is 16 residues. Trimming pared 2 bases from V and 1 base from J, leaving 16 bases between. TCR alpha and TCR beta cDNA libraries carrying sample barcodes and UMIs were produced by 5'RACE using constant-segment primers. TCRdb passed the 5' RACE reads through MiXCR, listing each CDR3 protein once. The data hold about 270,000 distinct CDR3 sequences, with approximately 15% observed a single time. For this clonotype: Antigen unknown.

This TCR came from an adult woman who had mild COVID-19 (a few samples of this study predate the infection). Cell type and time point are not known. The specimen was PBMCs or a T cell subset sorted from them (not recorded which). The chain links TRBV20-1 to TRBJ2-3, with D possibly called TRBD1 or TRBD2 (5 bases each). DNA of the CDR3: TGCAGTGCTAGAATGTCAGGGAGTTGGGGCACAGATACGCAGTATTTT. Translated: CSARMSGSWGTDTQYF.